The 25 T cell receptor beta chains given below trace back to one sample, sequenced in a study of T cell changes during pregnancy in multiple sclerosis. Produced via immunoSEQ multiplex PCR; TCRdb's table is partial and in-frame only. The table lists roughly 60,000 clones, about 90% of them singletons. Sequenced material: CD4+ T cells from peripheral blood mononuclear cells, taken in the first trimester of pregnancy. These receptors originate from a female donor with multiple sclerosis, enrolled in a pregnancy study.

The rearrangement uses TRBV5-5 and TRBJ2-7; 7 bases fit TRBD1. Germline-derived CDR1 and CDR2 are SGHKS and YYEKEE (reference sequence). The length of the CDR3 is 16 residues. With 2 bases clipped from V and 2 bases from J, the junction kept 10 bases outside the gene matches. Written as DNA, the CDR3 is TGTGCCAGCAGCTTAAAAACCGGGACAGTCACCTACGAGCAGTACTTC. It yields the protein CASSLKTGTVTYEQYF.

The chain recombines TRBV5-1 with TRBJ2-2; 8 bases are a match to TRBD2. V trimming: 4 bases; J trimming: 5 bases; junction bases outside the gene matches: 7. Germline V CDR1 and CDR2: SGHRS, YFSETQ. The CDR3 is made up of 15 amino acids. This CDR3 reads CASSHGASGTGELFF. CDR3 nucleotide sequence: TGCGCCAGCAGCCACGGGGCTAGCGGGACCGGGGAGCTGTTTTTT.

This chain uses TRBV6-6 with TRBJ1-1; no clear D gene. The CDR3 is made up of 14 amino acids. Between the trimmed V and J ends, which lost 7 bases and 0 bases, there was a span of 12 bases. Germline V gene sequence: CDR1 MNHNY, CDR2 SVGAGI (reference sequence). CDR3 residues: CASTIQLMNTEAFF. The CDR3, as DNA: TGTGCCAGCACTATACAGTTGATGAACACTGAAGCTTTCTTT.

The rearrangement uses TRBV30 and TRBJ2-5, with D uncertain. Trimming took off 0 bases at V and 4 bases at J, with 9 bases between the two ends. Germline CDR1 is GTSNPN and CDR2 is SVGIG (reference sequence). The CDR3 consists of 13 residues. Written as DNA, the CDR3 is TGTGCCTGGAGTGTCAGAGGCGGAGAGACCCAGTACTTC. Its protein is CAWSVRGGETQYF.

To note about this clone: Relative to the germline gene, one junction end is altered; a read error may explain this. The chain joins TRBV7-6 to TRBJ2-2, with 7 positions matching TRBD2. This CDR3 has 16 amino acids. In germline, CDR1 is SGHVS, CDR2 FNYEAQ. The CDR3 region has the DNA TGTGCCAGCAGCACCGTTAGCGGGTTGAACTCCGGGGAGCTGTTTTTT. Encoded protein: CASSTVSGLNSGELFF. The whole variable domain, filled in from reference TRBV7-6 and TRBJ2-2, reads GAGVSQSPRYKVTKRGQDVALRCDPISGHVSLYWYRQALGQGPEFLTYFNYEAQQDKSGLPNDRFSAERPEGSISTLTIQRTEQRDSAMYRCASSTVSGLNSGELFFGEGSRLTVL.

The V gene is TRBV4-3, the J gene TRBJ1-6; D unresolved. In germline, CDR1 is LGHNA, CDR2 YSLEER. This CDR3 is 19 amino acids long. V lost 1 base and J 0 bases, leaving 16 bases between the germline ends. CDR3 coding DNA: TGCGCCAGCAGCCAAGTTTCTTTCACCCGGAGCTCCTATAATTCACCCCTCCACTTT. The encoded protein is CASSQVSFTRSSYNSPLHF.

The gene calls are TRBV7-2 and TRBJ1-2; 8 bases line up with TRBD1. CDR1 SGHTA and CDR2 FQGNSA come from the germline V gene. V lost 6 bases to trimming and J lost 6 bases; unmatched junction nucleotides: 6. This CDR3 is 13 amino acids long. Written as DNA, the CDR3 is TGTGCCAGCAGAACAACAGGGGGACATGGCTACACCTTC. This encodes CASRTTGGHGYTF. The full variable domain, its missing parts supplied by reference TRBV7-2 and TRBJ1-2, is GAGVSQSPSNKVTEKGKDVELRCDPISGHTALYWYRQSLGQGLEFLIYFQGNSAPDKSGLPSDRFSAERTGGSVSTLTIQRTQQEDSAVYLCASRTTGGHGYTFGSGTRLTVV.

The chain links TRBV18 to TRBJ2-5; weak D call: TRBD1 (5 bases). Trimming took off 6 bases at V and 1 base at J, with 12 bases between the two ends. CDR3 length: 14 residues. Germline loops: CDR1 KGHSH, CDR2 LQKENI. CDR3 amino acids: CASSLGRAQETQYF. The CDR3 DNA reads as TGTGCCAGCTCTCTAGGCAGGGCCCAAGAGACCCAGTACTTC.

The chain joins TRBV6-6 to TRBJ2-7, with TRBD1 matching over 7 bases. The germline V gene has CDR1 MNHNY and CDR2 SVGAGI (reference sequence). This CDR3 region has 14 residues. The trim removed 7 bases at V and 0 bases at J, leaving 6 bases unmatched. In nucleotides, the CDR3 is TGTGCCAGCACGGTGACAGGGAGCTCCTACGAGCAGTACTTC. Translating it yields CASTVTGSSYEQYF.

The chain joins TRBV5-1 to TRBJ2-5, with a possible D match to TRBD2 (5 bases). CDR1 is SGHRS and CDR2 is YFSETQ in the germline V gene. The CDR3 spans 16 residues. With 3 bases removed from V and 0 bases from J, the gap between germline ends came to 15 bases. CDR3 in amino acids: CASSSGFGTYQETQYF. The CDR3 DNA reads as TGCGCCAGCAGCTCGGGGTTCGGAACGTACCAAGAGACCCAGTACTTC.

J is TRBJ2-7 and V is TRBV6-5; maybe TRBD1 (6 bases). This CDR3 is 13 amino acids long. With 2 bases removed from V and 5 bases from J, the gap between germline ends came to 10 bases. The germline V gene encodes CDR1 MNHEY and CDR2 SVGAGI. The CDR3 region has the DNA TGTGCCAGCAGTTACACAGGGAACCACGAGCAGTACTTC. Protein product: CASSYTGNHEQYF.

The gene calls are TRBV7-7 and TRBJ2-6, with D hard to call. V was shortened by 5 bases and J by 3 bases, with 5 bases between the two germline ends. The CDR3 is 13 residues long. Germline CDR1 SSHAT, CDR2 FNYEAQ (reference sequence). The CDR3 DNA reads as TGTGCCAGCAGCCCTAGTGGGGCCAACGTCCTGACTTTC. Its translation: CASSPSGANVLTF. The full variable domain, its missing parts supplied by reference TRBV7-7 and TRBJ2-6, is GAGVSQSPRYKVTKRGQDVTLRCDPISSHATLYWYQQALGQGPEFLTYFNYEAQPDKSGLPSDRFSAERPEGSISTLTIQRTEQRDSAMYRCASSPSGANVLTFGAGSRLTVL.

The chain employs TRBV19 and TRBJ1-5, with a weak D call TRBD1 (5 bases). From germline, CDR1 is LNHDA and CDR2 SQIVND (reference sequence). The CDR3 sequence is 13 residues long. The V end lost 5 bases, the J end lost 7 bases, and 12 bases lay between the germline ends. The chain's CDR3 is CASSQGAWQPQHF. The CDR3, as DNA: TGTGCCAGTAGTCAAGGGGCTTGGCAGCCCCAGCATTTT.

J is TRBJ2-7 and V is TRBV4-3; weak D call: TRBD1 (6 bases). Per germline, CDR1 LGHNA and CDR2 YSLEER. The CDR3 length is 15 residues. Trimming shortened V by 5 bases and J by 4 bases, and 18 bases separated the two germline ends. This CDR3 is CASSEQNREIYEQYF. CDR3 bases: TGCGCCAGCAGCGAACAGAACAGGGAAATTTACGAGCAGTACTTC.

V is TRBV2 and J is TRBJ1-5, with 9 bases identical to TRBD1. This CDR3 contains 14 residues. Germline V gene lookup returns CDR1 SNHLY and CDR2 FYNNEI. With 7 bases clipped from V and 7 bases from J, the junction kept 8 bases outside the gene matches. The CDR3 protein is CASTGTGQDQPQHF. CDR3 coding DNA: TGTGCCAGCACAGGGACAGGGCAAGACCAGCCCCAGCATTTT.

The gene calls are TRBV6-1 and TRBJ2-1; tentative D call: TRBD1 (6 bases). Trimming removed 0 bases at V and 7 bases at J, with 10 bases between. This CDR3 region has 14 residues. Per germline, CDR1 MNHNS and CDR2 SASEGT. CDR3 protein: CASSEATGTNEQFF. The CDR3 DNA reads as TGTGCCAGCAGTGAAGCTACAGGGACGAATGAGCAGTTCTTC.

This chain joins TRBV10-3 and TRBJ2-7; 10 bases fit TRBD1. The CDR3 covers 18 residues. Germline V lookup: CDR1 ENHRY, CDR2 SYGVKD. V was pared by 0 bases and J by 5 bases, with 13 bases of the junction left unmatched. Here the CDR3 DNA reads TGTGCCATCAGTGAGTCTAAGGGGGGCGGGACAGGGGTCCACGAGCAGTACTTC. Translation: CAISESKGGGTGVHEQYF.

The rearrangement uses TRBV9 and TRBJ1-2; tentative D call: TRBD1 (6 bases). Trimming took off 2 bases at V and 8 bases at J, with 13 bases between the two ends. CDR1 is SGDLS and CDR2 is YYNGEE in the germline V gene. The CDR3 is 13 residues long. The CDR3 reads CASSVKQGRGYTF. The DNA for the CDR3 is TGTGCCAGCAGCGTTAAACAGGGCCGCGGCTACACCTTC.

The gene calls are TRBV19 and TRBJ2-7, with 10 nucleotides matching TRBD2. Looked up from germline, CDR1 is LNHDA and CDR2 is SQIVND (reference sequence). Germline trimming cut 4 bases from V and 0 bases from J; bases unmatched to any gene: 9. This CDR3 has 17 residues. CDR3 loop: CASSNAGRTSGSYEQYF. In DNA form, the CDR3 reads TGTGCCAGTAGTAACGCGGGCCGGACTAGCGGCTCCTACGAGCAGTACTTC.

The chain recombines TRBV7-2 with TRBJ2-5; 9 bases align to TRBD2. With 6 bases clipped from V and 4 bases from J, the junction kept 6 bases outside the gene matches. The CDR3 loop spans 14 amino acids. Germline lookup yields CDR1 SGHTA and CDR2 FQGNSA. CDR3: CASRSSGGGETQYF. CDR3 DNA: TGTGCCAGCAGAAGTAGCGGGGGCGGAGAGACCCAGTACTTC.

The chain carries TRBV7-6 and TRBJ2-3; D remains unclear. Trimming took off 2 bases at V and 0 bases at J, with 15 bases between the two ends. The germline V gene has CDR1 SGHVS and CDR2 FNYEAQ. CDR3 size: 17 residues. The CDR3 nucleotides are TGTGCCAGCAGCTTAATGGCTTCCAAGTCTAGCACAGATACGCAGTATTTT. It translates to CASSLMASKSSTDTQYF.

As to this clone: Compared with germline, one end of the junction differs, possibly owing to a read error. The V and J genes are TRBV30 and TRBJ2-5, with D perhaps matching TRBD1 (5 bases). This CDR3 has 12 residues. The germline CDR1 and CDR2 sequences are GTSNPN and SVGIG (reference sequence). CDR3 region: CAWTREQETQYF. CDR3 nucleotides: TGTGCTTGGACCAGGGAACAAGAGACCCAGTACTTC.

This chain links TRBV7-3 with TRBJ2-3; D perhaps matches TRBD1 (6 bases). V lost 2 bases and J 8 bases, leaving 11 bases between the germline ends. The CDR3 sequence is 13 residues long. The germline V gene encodes CDR1 SGHTA and CDR2 FQGTGA. The chain's CDR3 is CASSLGQGSTQYF. The CDR3 DNA is TGTGCCAGCAGCTTAGGCCAGGGGAGTACGCAGTATTTT.

The rearrangement links TRBV27 to TRBJ1-1, with a weak D call TRBD1 (6 bases). V was pared by 2 bases and J by 1 base, with 11 bases between. The CDR3 totals 15 residues. Germline V gene lookup returns CDR1 MNHEY and CDR2 SMNVEV (reference sequence). CDR3 residues: CASSLLGAQNTEAFF. The DNA for the CDR3 is TGTGCCAGCAGTTTACTGGGGGCGCAGAACACTGAAGCTTTCTTT.

This sequence joins TRBV4-3 and TRBJ2-1, with 7 bases identical to TRBD2. This CDR3 has 16 amino acids. Per the germline V gene, CDR1 is LGHNA and CDR2 is YSLEER. The V and J ends lost 1 base and 6 bases, in that order; junction bases with no gene match: 9. The CDR3 sequence: CASSQGWSAGVNEQFF. As DNA, the CDR3 is TGCGCCAGCAGCCAAGGGTGGTCGGCGGGGGTCAATGAGCAGTTCTTC.